A selection of T cell receptor beta chains follows, all from one sample in a study of blood T cell repertoires in COVID-19. Sequencing was performed with immunoSEQ multiplex PCR; in TCRdb, only in-frame clones are kept and a portion is missing. The table includes about 480,000 clones, 85% to 90% detected once. Sequenced: peripheral blood. These receptors all stem from a man aged 18 to 30 with COVID-19, enrolled during active disease. The CDR3 runs from the conserved cysteine through the conserved F or W. The D gene is left open where the match is weak. A clone size is listed for some rows: how often the clone was seen (once, few, many), or a class if it is expanded.

V,D,size,length,J,DNA,CDR3
TRBV19,NA,NA,15,TRBJ1-1,TGTGCCAGTAGGAGCATCTGGGGAGCTTACACTGAAGCTTTCTTT,CASRSIWGAYTEAFF
TRBV2,NA,NA,15,TRBJ2-2,TGTGCCAGCAGTGAAGCGCTTACAGGGTCCGGGGAGCTGTTTTTT,CASSEALTGSGELFF
TRBV6-5,NA,NA,12,TRBJ2-3,TGTGCCAGCACCCTGAGCACAGATACGCAGTATTTT,CASTLSTDTQYF
TRBV2,NA,NA,14,TRBJ1-1,TGTGCCAGCAGTGAACAGGGGTGGGACACTGAAGCTTTCTTT,CASSEQGWDTEAFF
TRBV6-6,TRBD1,once,12,TRBJ1-1,TGTGCCAGCAGTCAACAGGGGGCTGAAGCTTTCTTT,CASSQQGAEAFF
TRBV5-1,TRBD1,NA,15,TRBJ1-1,TGCGCCAGCAGCTTAAGGACAGGGGCGGGGACTGAAGCTTTCTTT,CASSLRTGAGTEAFF
TRBV7-9,NA,few,13,TRBJ2-5,TGTGCCAGCAGCACTAGTTTACAAGAGACCCAGTACTTC,CASSTSLQETQYF
TRBV5-6,NA,few,13,TRBJ2-7,TGTGCCAGCAGCTCACTAAGGGGAAACGAGCAGTACTTC,CASSSLRGNEQYF
TRBV19,NA,NA,15,TRBJ1-5,TGTGCCAGTAGTATTTGGGGGGGAAGCAATCAGCCCCAGCATTTT,CASSIWGGSNQPQHF
TRBV5-4,NA,NA,15,TRBJ2-1,TGTGCCAGCAGCCTTGACGGGAGCTCCTACAATGAGCAGTTCTTC,CASSLDGSSYNEQFF
TRBV6-2/TRBV6-3,NA,NA,13,TRBJ1-5,TGTGCCAGCAGTCCCTCTGCGAATCAGCCCCAGCATTTT,CASSPSANQPQHF
TRBV10-2,NA,NA,13,TRBJ2-5,TGCGCCAGCAGTGTCCCTTACCAAGAGACCCAGTACTTC,CASSVPYQETQYF
TRBV11-2,NA,NA,13,TRBJ1-5,TGTGCCAGCAGCCCGGGGTTCAATCAGCCCCAGCATTTT,CASSPGFNQPQHF
TRBV29-1,NA,NA,12,TRBJ2-1,TGCAGCCTGGGGAGTGACTACAATGAGCAGTTCTTC,CSLGSDYNEQFF
TRBV4-1,NA,NA,14,TRBJ2-5,TGCGCCAGCAGCCCAACAGGGCGCCAAGAGACCCAGTACTTC,CASSPTGRQETQYF
TRBV10-3,TRBD1,NA,14,TRBJ2-5,TGTGCCATCAGACCCGGGACAGGGGAAGAGACCCAGTACTTC,CAIRPGTGEETQYF
TRBV18,NA,NA,12,TRBJ1-1,TGTGCCAGCTCACCTATTCCGGAGAAGGCTTTCTTT,CASSPIPEKAFF
TRBV5-4,TRBD2,NA,19,TRBJ2-6,TGTGCCAGCAGCTTGACGGTCGGCAACGGGAGGTCTGGGGCCAACGTCCTGACTTTC,CASSLTVGNGRSGANVLTF
TRBV7-3,TRBD2,NA,13,TRBJ2-1,TGTGCCAGCAGCAGCGGGAGAGAGAACGAGCAGTTCTTC,CASSSGRENEQFF
TRBV11-2,NA,NA,15,TRBJ1-4,TGTGCCAGCAGCTTAGGTACAGGGCTTAATGAAAAACTGTTTTTT,CASSLGTGLNEKLFF
TRBV6-5,TRBD2,NA,15,TRBJ2-5,TGTGCCAGCAGAAGGACTAGCGGGAGCCCTGGGACCCAGTACTTC,CASRRTSGSPGTQYF
TRBV5-8,NA,NA,16,TRBJ2-5,TGTGCCAGCAGCTTGGAAGGATCGGGGGGCCTGGAGACCCAGTACTTC,CASSLEGSGGLETQYF
TRBV5-4,TRBD2,NA,13,TRBJ2-5,TGTGCCAGCAGCTTGGAGGGAGGGGAGACCCAGTACTTC,CASSLEGGETQYF
TRBV11-2,NA,NA,16,TRBJ2-2,TGTGCCAGCAGCCCCGGACTAAGGGGGAACACCGGGGAGCTGTTTTTT,CASSPGLRGNTGELFF
TRBV4-1,TRBD1,once,15,TRBJ1-4,TGCGCCAGCAGCCAAGCAGGGGGAGGCAATGAAAAACTGTTTTTT,CASSQAGGGNEKLFF
TRBV19,TRBD2,NA,15,TRBJ2-7,TGTGCCAGTAGTATCGAGCGGGGTCCCTCCTACGAGCAGTACTTC,CASSIERGPSYEQYF
TRBV7-3,NA,NA,12,TRBJ2-3,TGTGCCAGCAGCCCAACGCAGGATACGCAGTATTTT,CASSPTQDTQYF
TRBV3-1/TRBV3-2,TRBD1,once,17,TRBJ2-2,TGTGCCAGCAGCCAAGATCGGGGGACAGGAGGCACCGGGGAGCTGTTTTTT,CASSQDRGTGGTGELFF
TRBV7-8,NA,NA,13,TRBJ1-1,TGTGCCAGCAGCAAGGACAGGAACACTGAAGCTTTCTTT,CASSKDRNTEAFF
TRBV6-2/TRBV6-3,TRBD1,NA,13,TRBJ1-2,TGTGCCAGCAGCCCGACAGGGAACTATGGCTACACCTTC,CASSPTGNYGYTF
TRBV7-9,TRBD2,NA,14,TRBJ2-1,TGTGCCAGCAGCGCCCGGGGAGGGATTGATGAGCAGTTCTTC,CASSARGGIDEQFF
TRBV19,NA,NA,14,TRBJ1-5,TGTGCCAGTTCACTCCGGGACACCAATCAGCCCCAGCATTTT,CASSLRDTNQPQHF
TRBV4-1,NA,NA,14,TRBJ1-2,TGCGCCAGCAGCCAAGAACACGGGAGCTATGGCTACACCTTC,CASSQEHGSYGYTF
TRBV5-1,NA,NA,15,TRBJ2-7,TGCGCCAGCAGCTTGGCCGGGTTCAGCTCCTACGAGCAGTACTTC,CASSLAGFSSYEQYF
TRBV6-1,NA,NA,15,TRBJ1-5,TGTGCCAGCAGTGAAGGGGCCTACTCCGGGAAGCCCCAGCATTTT,CASSEGAYSGKPQHF
TRBV5-5,NA,NA,15,TRBJ2-7,TGTGCCAGCAGCTTGTCAGTTCCAAGCTCCTACGAGCAGTACTTC,CASSLSVPSSYEQYF
TRBV2,TRBD2,NA,15,TRBJ2-2,TGTGCCAGCAGTGAGGCGGGAGAGGGCAACGGGGAGCTGTTTTTT,CASSEAGEGNGELFF
TRBV7-3,TRBD2,NA,15,TRBJ2-3,TGTGCCAGCAGCTTATCACTAGCGGGAGCAGATACGCAGTATTTT,CASSLSLAGADTQYF
TRBV10-3,TRBD2,NA,13,TRBJ2-3,TGTGCCATCAGTGAGAACGGGGGGGATACGCAGTATTTT,CAISENGGDTQYF
TRBV7-9,NA,NA,14,TRBJ2-7,TGTGCCAGCAGCCGTGCCCTACCTGCGTACGAGCAGTACTTC,CASSRALPAYEQYF
TRBV5-6,NA,few,15,TRBJ2-7,TGTGCCAGCAGCTTGGGAACAGGGCGGTACTACGAGCAGTACTTC,CASSLGTGRYYEQYF
TRBV5-6,TRBD1,NA,11,TRBJ2-3,TGTGCCAGCAAACAGGGGGATACGCAGTATTTT,CASKQGDTQYF
TRBV7-6,TRBD1,NA,16,TRBJ2-2,TGTGCCAGCAGCTTAGGGTCTGAGACAGGGGCCGGGGAGCTGTTTTTT,CASSLGSETGAGELFF
TRBV10-3,TRBD1,NA,17,TRBJ2-2,TGTGCCATCAGTGTTCCCACAGGGGCTCCGGTAACCGGGGAGCTGTTTTTT,CAISVPTGAPVTGELFF
TRBV7-8,NA,NA,15,TRBJ1-4,TGTGCCAGCAGCCCCCTCGGACTTTCGGGGGAAAAACTGTTTTTT,CASSPLGLSGEKLFF
TRBV18,TRBD2,NA,16,TRBJ2-5,TGTGCCAGCTCACCAACTAGCGGGAGGGTACAAGAGACCCAGTACTTC,CASSPTSGRVQETQYF
TRBV3-1/TRBV3-2,NA,NA,12,TRBJ2-1,TGTGCCAGCAGCCAAGATATCAGAGGGCAGTTCTTC,CASSQDIRGQFF
TRBV2,TRBD1,NA,16,TRBJ2-4,TGTGCCAGCAGTGATCCGAGACAGGGGGCATTTAGGATTCAGTACTTC,CASSDPRQGAFRIQYF
TRBV14,TRBD2,NA,20,TRBJ2-3,TGTGCCAGCAGCCAAAGGTTGCAGGGGATTAGCGGGACTAGCACAGATACGCAGTATTTT,CASSQRLQGISGTSTDTQYF
TRBV7-9,TRBD1,NA,15,TRBJ2-2,TGTGCCAGCAGCCCCTCCCAGGGGGCGGGCGGGGAGCTGTTTTTT,CASSPSQGAGGELFF
TRBV11-2,NA,NA,15,TRBJ2-3,TGTGCCAGCAGATCCTATAGCGGTGCCACAGATACGCAGTATTTT,CASRSYSGATDTQYF
TRBV30,NA,NA,13,TRBJ2-5,TGTGCCTGGAGTCCCAACATGCAAGAGACCCAGTACTTC,CAWSPNMQETQYF
TRBV19,TRBD1,NA,13,TRBJ1-2,TGTGCCAGTAGTCCCAGGACAGGTCGCGGCTACACCTTC,CASSPRTGRGYTF
TRBV20-1,NA,few,13,TRBJ1-6,TGCAGTGCTAGTCGGGGAGCTGATTCACCCCTCCACTTT,CSASRGADSPLHF
TRBV2,NA,NA,14,TRBJ1-4,TGTGCCAGCAGTGTACTAGGAGCTAATGAAAAACTGTTTTTT,CASSVLGANEKLFF